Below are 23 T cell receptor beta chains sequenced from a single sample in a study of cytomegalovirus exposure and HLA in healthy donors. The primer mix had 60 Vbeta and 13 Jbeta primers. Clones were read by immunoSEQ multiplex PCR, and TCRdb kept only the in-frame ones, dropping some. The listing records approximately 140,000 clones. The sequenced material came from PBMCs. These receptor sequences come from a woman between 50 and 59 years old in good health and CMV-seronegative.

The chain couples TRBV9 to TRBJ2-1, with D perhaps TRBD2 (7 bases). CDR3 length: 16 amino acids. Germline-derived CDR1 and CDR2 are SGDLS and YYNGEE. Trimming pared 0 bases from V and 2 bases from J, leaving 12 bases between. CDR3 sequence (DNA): TGTGCCAGCAGCGTAGAGGGGGGGCAGCCCTACAATGAGCAGTTCTTC. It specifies CASSVEGGQPYNEQFF.

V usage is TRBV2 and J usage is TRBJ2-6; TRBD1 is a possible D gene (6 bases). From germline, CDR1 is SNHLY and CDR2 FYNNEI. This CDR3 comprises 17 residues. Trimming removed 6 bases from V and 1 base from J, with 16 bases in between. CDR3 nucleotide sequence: TGTGCCAGCAGCGACAGGTCTCGGCGGTCTGGGGCCAACGTCCTGACTTTC. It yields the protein CASSDRSRRSGANVLTF.

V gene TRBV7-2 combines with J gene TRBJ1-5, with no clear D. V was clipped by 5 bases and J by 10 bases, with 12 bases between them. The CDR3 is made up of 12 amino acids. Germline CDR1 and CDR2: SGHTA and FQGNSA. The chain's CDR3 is CASSAATPPQHF. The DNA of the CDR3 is TGTGCCAGCAGCGCGGCAACCCCCCCCCAGCATTTT.

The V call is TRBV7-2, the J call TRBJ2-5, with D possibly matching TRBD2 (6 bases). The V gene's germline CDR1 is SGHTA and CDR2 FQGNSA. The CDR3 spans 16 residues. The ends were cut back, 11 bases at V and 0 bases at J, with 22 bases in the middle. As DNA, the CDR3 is TGTGCCTCAACCGCGAGGGCGCGGGAATACCAAGAGACCCAGTACTTC. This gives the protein CASTARAREYQETQYF.

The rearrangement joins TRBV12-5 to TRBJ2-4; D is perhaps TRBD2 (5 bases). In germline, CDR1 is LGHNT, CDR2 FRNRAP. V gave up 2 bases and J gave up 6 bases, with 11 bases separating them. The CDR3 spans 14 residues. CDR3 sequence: CASGLTGSVNIQYF. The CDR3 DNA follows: TGTGCTAGTGGTTTGACGGGGAGTGTAAACATTCAGTACTTC.

The CDR3 DNA reads as TGTACCACCTCTTCCCAGGGGTATGGCTACACCTTC. Residues: CTTSSQGYGYTF. V gene TRBV6-1 combines with J gene TRBJ1-2; D may be TRBD1 (6 bases). The CDR3 runs to 12 residues. Germline V gene sequence: CDR1 MNHNS, CDR2 SASEGT.

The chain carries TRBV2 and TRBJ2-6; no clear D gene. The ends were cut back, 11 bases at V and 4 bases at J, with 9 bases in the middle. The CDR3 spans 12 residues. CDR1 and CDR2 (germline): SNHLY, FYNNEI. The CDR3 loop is CARRSGANVLTF. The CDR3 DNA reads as TGTGCCCGTCGTTCCGGGGCCAACGTCCTGACTTTC.

Written as DNA, the CDR3 is TGTGCCAGCAGCGGGGGGACAGGGGGCAATCAGCCCCAGCATTTT. Encoded protein: CASSGGTGGNQPQHF. V is TRBV9 and J is TRBJ1-5; 10 nucleotides match TRBD1. The length of the CDR3 is 15 residues. Germline trimming cut 3 bases from V and 2 bases from J; bases unmatched to any gene: 2. The germline V gene has CDR1 SGDLS and CDR2 YYNGEE.

The CDR3 is CASRRTANYGYTF. CDR3 coding DNA: TGTGCCAGCCGACGGACAGCTAACTATGGCTACACCTTC. J is TRBJ1-2 and V is TRBV6-5, with D tentatively TRBD1 (6 bases). V lost 8 bases and J 0 bases, leaving 10 bases between the germline ends. This CDR3 spans 13 amino acids. The germline gives CDR1 MNHEY, CDR2 SVGAGI.

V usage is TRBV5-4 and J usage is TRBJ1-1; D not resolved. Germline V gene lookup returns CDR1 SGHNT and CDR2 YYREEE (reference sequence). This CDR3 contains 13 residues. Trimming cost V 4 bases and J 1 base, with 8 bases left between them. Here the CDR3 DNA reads TGTGCCAGCAGCGTCGACTCGAACACTGAAGCTTTCTTT. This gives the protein CASSVDSNTEAFF.

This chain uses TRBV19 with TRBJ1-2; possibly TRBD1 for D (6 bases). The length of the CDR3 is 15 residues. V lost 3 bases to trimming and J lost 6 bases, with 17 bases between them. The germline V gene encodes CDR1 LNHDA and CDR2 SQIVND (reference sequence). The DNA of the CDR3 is TGTGCCAGTAGTATCTCTGGGGCGACAGGAGATGGCTACACCTTC. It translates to CASSISGATGDGYTF.

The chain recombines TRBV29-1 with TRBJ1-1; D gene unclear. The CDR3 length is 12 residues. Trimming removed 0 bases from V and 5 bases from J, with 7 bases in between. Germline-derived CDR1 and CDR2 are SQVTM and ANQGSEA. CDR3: CSVEEAGTEAFF. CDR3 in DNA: TGCAGCGTTGAAGAAGCGGGAACTGAAGCTTTCTTT.

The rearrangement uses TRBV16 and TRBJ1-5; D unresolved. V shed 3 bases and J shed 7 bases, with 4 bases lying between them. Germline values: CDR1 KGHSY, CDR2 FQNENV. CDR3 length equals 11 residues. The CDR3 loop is CASSHGQPQHF. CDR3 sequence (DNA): TGTGCCAGCAGCCACGGGCAGCCCCAGCATTTT.

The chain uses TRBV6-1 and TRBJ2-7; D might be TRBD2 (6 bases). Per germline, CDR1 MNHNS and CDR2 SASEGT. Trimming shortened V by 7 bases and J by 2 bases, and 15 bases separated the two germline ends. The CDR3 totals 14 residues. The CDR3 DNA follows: TGTGCCAGCACTTGGGCGGGAAGGACCTACGAGCAGTACTTC. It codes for CASTWAGRTYEQYF.

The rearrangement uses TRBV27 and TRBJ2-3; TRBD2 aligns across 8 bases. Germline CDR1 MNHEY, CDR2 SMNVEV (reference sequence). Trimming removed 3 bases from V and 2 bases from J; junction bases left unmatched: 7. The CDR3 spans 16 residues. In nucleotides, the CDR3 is TGTGCCAGCAGTTTCAGCGGGAGTGGTTCCACAGATACGCAGTATTTT. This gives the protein CASSFSGSGSTDTQYF.

The CDR3 nucleotides are TGTGCCAGCAGCGTAGCGGGGACAGGCGGTTACAATGAGCAGTTCTTC. Translating gives CASSVAGTGGYNEQFF. This chain links TRBV9 with TRBJ2-1; 8 nucleotides match TRBD1. The junction had 6 bases not matched to a gene; V was cut back by 0 bases and J by 4 bases. This CDR3 spans 16 amino acids. CDR1 SGDLS and CDR2 YYNGEE come from the germline V gene.

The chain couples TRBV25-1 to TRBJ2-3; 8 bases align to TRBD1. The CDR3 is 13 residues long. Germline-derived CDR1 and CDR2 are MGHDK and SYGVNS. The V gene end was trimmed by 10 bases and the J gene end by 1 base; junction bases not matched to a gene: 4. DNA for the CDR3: TGTGCCACCGCGACAGGGGGCACAGATACGCAGTATTTT. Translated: CATATGGTDTQYF.

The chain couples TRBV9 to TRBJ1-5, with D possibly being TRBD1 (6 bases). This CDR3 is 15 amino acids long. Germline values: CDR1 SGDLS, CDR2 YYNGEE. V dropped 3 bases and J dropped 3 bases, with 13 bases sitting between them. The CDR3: CASSATGFNNQPQHF. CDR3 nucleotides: TGTGCCAGCAGCGCAACAGGGTTTAACAATCAGCCCCAGCATTTT.

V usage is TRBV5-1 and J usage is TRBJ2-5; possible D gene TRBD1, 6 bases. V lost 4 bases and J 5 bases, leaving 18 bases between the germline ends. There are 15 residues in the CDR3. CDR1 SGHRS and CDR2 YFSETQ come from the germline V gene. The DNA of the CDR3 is TGCGCCAGCAGCACGGACGCAGGGGACGAGGAGACCCAGTACTTC. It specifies CASSTDAGDEETQYF.

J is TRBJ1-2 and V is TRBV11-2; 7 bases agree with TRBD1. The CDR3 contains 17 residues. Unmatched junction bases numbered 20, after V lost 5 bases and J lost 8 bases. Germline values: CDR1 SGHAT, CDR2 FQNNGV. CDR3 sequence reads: CASSPSTGRSPSFGYTF. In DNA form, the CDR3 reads TGTGCCAGCAGCCCATCGACAGGGAGGAGCCCATCTTTCGGCTACACCTTC.

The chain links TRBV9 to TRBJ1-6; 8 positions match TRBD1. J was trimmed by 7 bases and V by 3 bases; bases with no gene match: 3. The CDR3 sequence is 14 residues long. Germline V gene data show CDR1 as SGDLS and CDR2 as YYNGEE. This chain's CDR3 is CASSADRANSPLHF. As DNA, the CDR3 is TGTGCCAGCAGCGCGGACAGGGCAAATTCACCCCTCCACTTT.

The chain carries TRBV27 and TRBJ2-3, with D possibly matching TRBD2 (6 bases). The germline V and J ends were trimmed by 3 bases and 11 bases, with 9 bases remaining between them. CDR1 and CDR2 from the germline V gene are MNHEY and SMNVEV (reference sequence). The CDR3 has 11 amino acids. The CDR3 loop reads CASSFASEQYF. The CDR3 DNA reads TGTGCCAGCAGTTTCGCTAGCGAGCAGTATTTT.

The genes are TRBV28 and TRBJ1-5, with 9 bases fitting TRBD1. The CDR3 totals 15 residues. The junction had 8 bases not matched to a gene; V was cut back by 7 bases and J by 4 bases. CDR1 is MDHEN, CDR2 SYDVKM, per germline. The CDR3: CASKWDREINQPQHF. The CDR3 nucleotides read TGTGCCAGCAAATGGGACAGGGAGATTAATCAGCCCCAGCATTTT.